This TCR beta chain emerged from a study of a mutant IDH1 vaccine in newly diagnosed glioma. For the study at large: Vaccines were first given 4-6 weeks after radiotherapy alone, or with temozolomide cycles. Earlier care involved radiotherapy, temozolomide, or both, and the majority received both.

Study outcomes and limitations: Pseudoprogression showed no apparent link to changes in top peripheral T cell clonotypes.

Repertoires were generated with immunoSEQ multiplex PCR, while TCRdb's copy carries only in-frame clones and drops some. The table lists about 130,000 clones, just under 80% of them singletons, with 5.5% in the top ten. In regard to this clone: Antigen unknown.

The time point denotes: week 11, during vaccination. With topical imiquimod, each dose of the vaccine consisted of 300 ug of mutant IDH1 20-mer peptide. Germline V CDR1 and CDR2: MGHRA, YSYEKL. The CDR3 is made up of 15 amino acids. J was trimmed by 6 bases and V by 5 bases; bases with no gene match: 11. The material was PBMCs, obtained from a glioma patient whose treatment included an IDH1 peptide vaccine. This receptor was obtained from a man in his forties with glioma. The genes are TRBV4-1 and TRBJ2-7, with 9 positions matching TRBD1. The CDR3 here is CASSSPGQGVGEQYF. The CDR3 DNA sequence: TGCGCCAGCAGCTCACCGGGACAGGGAGTAGGCGAGCAGTACTTC.